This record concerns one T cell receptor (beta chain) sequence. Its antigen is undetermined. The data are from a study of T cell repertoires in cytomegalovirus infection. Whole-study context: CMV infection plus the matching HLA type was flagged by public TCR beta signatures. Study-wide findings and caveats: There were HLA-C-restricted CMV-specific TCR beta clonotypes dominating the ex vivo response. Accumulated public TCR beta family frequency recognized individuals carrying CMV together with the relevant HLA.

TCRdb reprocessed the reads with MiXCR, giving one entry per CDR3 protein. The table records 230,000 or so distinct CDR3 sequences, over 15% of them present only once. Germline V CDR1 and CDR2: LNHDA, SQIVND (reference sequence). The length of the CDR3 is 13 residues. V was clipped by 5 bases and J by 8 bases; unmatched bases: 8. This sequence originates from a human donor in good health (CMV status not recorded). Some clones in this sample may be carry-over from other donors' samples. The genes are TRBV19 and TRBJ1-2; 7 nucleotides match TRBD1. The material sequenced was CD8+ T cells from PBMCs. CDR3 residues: CASSFSTGQGYTF. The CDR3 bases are TGTGCCAGTAGTTTCTCGACAGGGCAGGGCTACACCTTC.